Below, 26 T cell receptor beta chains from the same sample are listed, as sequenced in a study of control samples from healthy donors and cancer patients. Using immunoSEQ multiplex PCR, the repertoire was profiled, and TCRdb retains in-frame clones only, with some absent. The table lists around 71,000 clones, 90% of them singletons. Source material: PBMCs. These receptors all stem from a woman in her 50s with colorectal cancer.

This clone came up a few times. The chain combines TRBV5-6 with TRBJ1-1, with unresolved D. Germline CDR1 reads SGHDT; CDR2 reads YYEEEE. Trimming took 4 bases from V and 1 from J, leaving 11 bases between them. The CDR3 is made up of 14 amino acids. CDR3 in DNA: TGTGCCAGCAGCCAAGGGTTCGGGAACACTGAAGCTTTCTTT. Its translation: CASSQGFGNTEAFF. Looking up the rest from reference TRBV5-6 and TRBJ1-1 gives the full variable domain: DAGVTQSPTHLIKTRGQQVTLRCSPKSGHDTVSWYQQALGQGPQFIFQYYEEEERQRGNFPDRFSGHQFPNYSSELNVNALLLGDSALYLCASSQGFGNTEAFFGQGTRLTVV.

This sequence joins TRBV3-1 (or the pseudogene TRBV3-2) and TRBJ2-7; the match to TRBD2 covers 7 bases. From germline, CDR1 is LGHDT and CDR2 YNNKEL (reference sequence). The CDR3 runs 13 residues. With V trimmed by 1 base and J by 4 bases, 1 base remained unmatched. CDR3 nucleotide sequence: TGTGCCAGCAGCCAAGGTAGCGGGTACGAGCAGTACTTC. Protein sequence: CASSQGSGYEQYF.

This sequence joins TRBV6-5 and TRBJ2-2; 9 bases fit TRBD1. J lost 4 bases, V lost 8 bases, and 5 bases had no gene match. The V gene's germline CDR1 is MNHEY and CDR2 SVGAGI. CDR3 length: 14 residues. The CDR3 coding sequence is TGTGCCAGCGGGGGACAGGGAGGCACCGGGGAGCTGTTTTTT. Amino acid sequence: CASGGQGGTGELFF.

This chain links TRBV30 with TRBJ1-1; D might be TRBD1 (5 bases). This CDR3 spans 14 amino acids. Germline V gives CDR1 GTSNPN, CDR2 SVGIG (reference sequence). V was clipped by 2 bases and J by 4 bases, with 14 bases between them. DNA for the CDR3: TGTGCCTGGAGTACGACCCGTGGGGGCACTGAAGCTTTCTTT. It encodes CAWSTTRGGTEAFF.

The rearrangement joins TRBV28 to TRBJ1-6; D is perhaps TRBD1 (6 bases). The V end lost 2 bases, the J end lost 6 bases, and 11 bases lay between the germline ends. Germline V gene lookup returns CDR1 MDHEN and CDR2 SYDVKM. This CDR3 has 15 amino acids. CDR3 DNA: TGTGCCAGCAGTTTAGTTCGCAGGGGTAATTCACCCCTCCACTTT. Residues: CASSLVRRGNSPLHF.

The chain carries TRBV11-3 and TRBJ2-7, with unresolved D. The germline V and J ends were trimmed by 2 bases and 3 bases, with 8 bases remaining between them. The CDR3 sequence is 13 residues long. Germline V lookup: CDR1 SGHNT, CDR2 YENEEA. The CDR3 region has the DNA TGTGCCAGCAGCTTAAAGGCGATCTACGAGCAGTACTTC. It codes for CASSLKAIYEQYF.

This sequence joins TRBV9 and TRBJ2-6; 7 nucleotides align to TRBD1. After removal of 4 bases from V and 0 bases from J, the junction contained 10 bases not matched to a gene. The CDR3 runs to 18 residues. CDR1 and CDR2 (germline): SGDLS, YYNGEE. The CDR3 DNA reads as TGTGCCAGCAGCAGAGACCCGGGACAGCGCTCTGGGGCCAACGTCCTGACTTTC. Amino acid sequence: CASSRDPGQRSGANVLTF.

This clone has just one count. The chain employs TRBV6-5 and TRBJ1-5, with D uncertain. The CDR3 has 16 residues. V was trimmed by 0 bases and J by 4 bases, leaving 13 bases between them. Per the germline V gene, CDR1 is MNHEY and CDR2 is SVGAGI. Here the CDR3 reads CASSYSATLGNQPQHF. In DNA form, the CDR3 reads TGTGCCAGCAGTTACTCGGCCACGTTAGGGAATCAGCCCCAGCATTTT.

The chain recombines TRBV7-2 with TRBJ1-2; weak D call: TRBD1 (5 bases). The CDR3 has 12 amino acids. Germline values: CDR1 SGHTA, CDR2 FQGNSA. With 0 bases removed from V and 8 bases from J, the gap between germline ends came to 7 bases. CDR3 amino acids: CASSLARVGYTF. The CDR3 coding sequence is TGTGCCAGCAGCTTAGCCAGGGTGGGCTACACCTTC.

The CDR3: CASSLLGRINEKLFF. The CDR3 DNA is TGCGCCAGCAGCTTGTTGGGACGGATTAATGAAAAACTGTTTTTT. The chain uses TRBV5-1 and TRBJ1-4; maybe TRBD1 (5 bases). Trimming took off 1 base at V and 4 bases at J, with 11 bases between the two ends. CDR3 length equals 15 residues. Germline CDR1 reads SGHRS; CDR2 reads YFSETQ.

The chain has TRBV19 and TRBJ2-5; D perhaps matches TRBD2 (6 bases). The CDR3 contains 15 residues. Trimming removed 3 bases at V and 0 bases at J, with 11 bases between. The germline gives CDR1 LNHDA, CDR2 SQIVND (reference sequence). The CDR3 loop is CASSIGGTNQETQYF. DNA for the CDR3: TGTGCCAGTAGTATTGGAGGGACGAACCAAGAGACCCAGTACTTC.

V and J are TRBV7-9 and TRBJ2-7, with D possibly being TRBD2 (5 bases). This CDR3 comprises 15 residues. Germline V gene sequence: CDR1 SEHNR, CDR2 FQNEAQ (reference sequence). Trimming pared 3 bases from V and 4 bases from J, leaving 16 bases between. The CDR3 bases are TGTGCCAGCAGCTTCTCCGGGGTAAGATCGTACGAGCAGTACTTC. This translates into CASSFSGVRSYEQYF.

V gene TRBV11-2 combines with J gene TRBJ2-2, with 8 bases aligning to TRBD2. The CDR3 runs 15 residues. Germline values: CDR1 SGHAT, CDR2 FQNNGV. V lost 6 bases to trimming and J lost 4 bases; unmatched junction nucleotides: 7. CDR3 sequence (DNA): TGTGCCAGCAGACGACTAGCGAGCGGCACCGGGGAGCTGTTTTTT. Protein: CASRRLASGTGELFF.

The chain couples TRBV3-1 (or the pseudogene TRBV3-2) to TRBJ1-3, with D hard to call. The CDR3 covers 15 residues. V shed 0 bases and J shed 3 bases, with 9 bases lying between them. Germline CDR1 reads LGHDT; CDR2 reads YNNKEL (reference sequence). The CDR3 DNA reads TGTGCCAGCAGCCAAGATATCACGGATGGAAACACCATATATTTT. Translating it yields CASSQDITDGNTIYF.

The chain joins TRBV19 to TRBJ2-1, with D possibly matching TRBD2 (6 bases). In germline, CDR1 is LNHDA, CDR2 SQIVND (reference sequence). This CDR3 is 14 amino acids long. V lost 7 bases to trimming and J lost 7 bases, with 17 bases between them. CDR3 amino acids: CASTPLDGGNEQFF. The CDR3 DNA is TGTGCCAGTACCCCCCTGGACGGAGGGAATGAGCAGTTCTTC.

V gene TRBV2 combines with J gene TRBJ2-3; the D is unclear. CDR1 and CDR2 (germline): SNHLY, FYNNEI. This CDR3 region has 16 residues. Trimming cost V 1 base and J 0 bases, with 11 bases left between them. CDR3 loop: CASSEERYSSTDTQYF. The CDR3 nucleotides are TGTGCCAGCAGTGAAGAACGGTACAGTAGCACAGATACGCAGTATTTT.

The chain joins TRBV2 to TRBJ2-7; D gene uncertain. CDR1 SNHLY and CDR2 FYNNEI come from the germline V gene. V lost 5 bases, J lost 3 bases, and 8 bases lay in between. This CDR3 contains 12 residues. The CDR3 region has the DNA TGTGCCAGCAGTCCCAGAGACTACGAGCAGTACTTC. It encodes CASSPRDYEQYF.

The CDR3 here is CASGRTIEDTQYF. In DNA form, the CDR3 reads TGTGCCAGCGGAAGGACTATCGAAGATACGCAGTATTTT. The chain employs TRBV2 and TRBJ2-3, with a weak D call TRBD2 (6 bases). Germline-derived CDR1 and CDR2 are SNHLY and FYNNEI. This CDR3 is built from 13 residues. Trimming pared 8 bases from V and 5 bases from J, leaving 14 bases between.

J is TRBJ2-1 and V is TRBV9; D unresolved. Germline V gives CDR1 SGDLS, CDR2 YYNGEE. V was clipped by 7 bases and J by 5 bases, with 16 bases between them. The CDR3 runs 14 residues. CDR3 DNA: TGTGCCAGCTCCCTAGACATACTCAACAATGAGCAGTTCTTC. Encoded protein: CASSLDILNNEQFF.

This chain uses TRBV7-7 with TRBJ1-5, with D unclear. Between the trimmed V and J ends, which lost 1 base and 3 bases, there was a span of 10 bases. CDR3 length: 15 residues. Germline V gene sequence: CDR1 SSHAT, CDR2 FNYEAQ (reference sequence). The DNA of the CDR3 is TGTGCCAGCAGCTTAGTCGGGGTTGCCAATCAGCCCCAGCATTTT. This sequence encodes CASSLVGVANQPQHF.

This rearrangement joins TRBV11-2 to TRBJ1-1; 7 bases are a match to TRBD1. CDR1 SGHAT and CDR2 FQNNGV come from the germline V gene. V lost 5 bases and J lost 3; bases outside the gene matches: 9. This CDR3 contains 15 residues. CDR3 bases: TGTGCCAGCAGCGGAAGGGACAGTTTGGACACTGAAGCTTTCTTT. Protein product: CASSGRDSLDTEAFF.

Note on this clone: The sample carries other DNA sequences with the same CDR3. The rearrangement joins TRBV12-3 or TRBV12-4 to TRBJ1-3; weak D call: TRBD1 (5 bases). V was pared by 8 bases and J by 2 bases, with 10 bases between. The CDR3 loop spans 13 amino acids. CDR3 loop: CASQGNAGNTIYF. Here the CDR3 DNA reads TGTGCCAGCCAGGGTAACGCTGGAAACACCATATATTTT.

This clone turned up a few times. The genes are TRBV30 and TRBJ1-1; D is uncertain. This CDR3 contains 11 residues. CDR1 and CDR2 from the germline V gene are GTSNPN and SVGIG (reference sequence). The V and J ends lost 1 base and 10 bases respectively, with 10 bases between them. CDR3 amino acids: CAWSDPPPAFF. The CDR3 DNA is TGTGCCTGGAGTGATCCGCCCCCAGCTTTCTTT.

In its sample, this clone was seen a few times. The CDR3 DNA is TGTGCCACCAGCACCGACTTTCAGCCCCAGCATTTT. This codes for CATSTDFQPQHF. V and J are TRBV15 and TRBJ1-5; D is undetermined. The CDR3 contains 12 residues. The germline V gene encodes CDR1 LNHNV and CDR2 YYDKDF (reference sequence). V was clipped by 4 bases and J by 6 bases, with 7 bases between them. The variable domain in full, completed from reference TRBV15 and TRBJ1-5, reads DAMVIQNPRYQVTQFGKPVTLSCSQTLNHNVMYWYQQKSSQAPKLLFHYYDKDFNNEADTPDNFQSRRPNTSFCFLDIRSPGLGDTAMYLCATSTDFQPQHFGDGTRLSIL.

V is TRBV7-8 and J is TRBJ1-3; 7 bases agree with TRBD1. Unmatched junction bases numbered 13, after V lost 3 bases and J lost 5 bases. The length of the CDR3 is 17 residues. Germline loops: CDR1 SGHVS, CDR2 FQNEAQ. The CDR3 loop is CASSFYGEGAGRNTIYF. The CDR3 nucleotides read TGTGCCAGCAGCTTTTATGGCGAGGGGGCCGGTAGAAACACCATATATTTT. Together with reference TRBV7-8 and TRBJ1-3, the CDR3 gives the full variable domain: GAGVSQSPRYKVAKRGQDVALRCDPISGHVSLFWYQQALGQGPEFLTYFQNEAQLDKSGLPSDRFFAERPEGSVSTLKIQRTQQEDSAVYLCASSFYGEGAGRNTIYFGEGSWLTVV.

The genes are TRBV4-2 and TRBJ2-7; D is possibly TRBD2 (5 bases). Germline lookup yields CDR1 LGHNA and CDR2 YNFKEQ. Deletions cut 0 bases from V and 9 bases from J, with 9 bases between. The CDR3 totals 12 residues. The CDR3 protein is CASSQDSVVQYF. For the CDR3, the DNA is TGTGCCAGCAGCCAAGATAGCGTTGTGCAGTACTTC.